Given below is one T cell receptor (beta chain) in context. The data belong to a study of blood T cell repertoires in COVID-19. Repertoires were generated with immunoSEQ multiplex PCR, while TCRdb's copy carries only in-frame clones and drops some. The sample lists 300,000 to 450,000 clones, 75% to 90% occurring once. The CDR3 length is 17 residues. V dropped 10 bases and J dropped 1 base, with 24 bases sitting between them. The germline gives CDR1 MDHEN, CDR2 SYDVKM. The clonotype was recovered from a young man who had recovered from COVID-19. The specimen was PBMCs or T cells enriched from blood (not recorded which). The chain uses TRBV28 and TRBJ2-3; D is ambiguous. In nucleotides, the CDR3 is TGTGCCACCTATCCCCAAAAGCCTTACCTTCGCACAGATACGCAGTATTTT. Translating gives CATYPQKPYLRTDTQYF.